The 32 T cell receptor beta chains presented below share a single source sample, sequenced in a study of blood T cell repertoires in COVID-19. Repertoires were generated with immunoSEQ multiplex PCR, while TCRdb's copy carries only in-frame clones and drops some. The repertoire consists of under 200,000 clones, with approximately 90% occurring once and the leading ten covering 0.45% to 0.65%. Source material: peripheral blood. The receptors shown here come from a man aged 45-65 years with acute or convalescent COVID-19.

The CDR3, as DNA: TGTGCCAGCAGTGAGGGGGGGCTGTCTCCCTATGGCTACACCTTC. It is translated as CASSEGGLSPYGYTF. The genes are TRBV6-1 and TRBJ1-2; tentatively, D is TRBD1 (6 bases). Trimming stripped 3 bases from V and 4 bases from J, with 15 bases between. CDR1 MNHNS and CDR2 SASEGT come from the germline V gene. The length of the CDR3 is 15 residues.

CDR3 loop: CASSLSPGGSGVYEQYF. The CDR3, as DNA: TGTGCCAGCAGTTTATCCCCAGGTGGCAGCGGGGTTTACGAGCAGTACTTC. The chain recombines TRBV28 with TRBJ2-7, with 7 bases fitting TRBD2. Germline assignment: CDR1 MDHEN and CDR2 SYDVKM. V lost 1 base and J lost 4; bases outside the gene matches: 13. This CDR3 has 17 residues.

The chain uses TRBV12-3 or TRBV12-4 and TRBJ1-1; 7 positions match TRBD1. The CDR3 runs to 11 residues. Germline trimming cut 6 bases from V and 7 bases from J; bases unmatched to any gene: 2. The CDR3 spells CASRTGNEAFF. CDR3 coding DNA: TGTGCCAGCAGGACAGGGAATGAAGCTTTCTTT.

This clone was picked up one time. The V gene is TRBV7-3, the J gene TRBJ2-3; no reliable D call. Germline CDR1 reads SGHTA; CDR2 reads FQGTGA. Trimming pared 5 bases from V and 7 bases from J, leaving 13 bases between. The CDR3 is 13 residues long. CDR3 bases: TGTGCCAGCAGCCCGCCGGGTGGCTATACGCAGTATTTT. Its translation: CASSPPGGYTQYF.

This sequence joins TRBV28 and TRBJ1-4, with a tentative D call TRBD1 (5 bases). V was shortened by 2 bases and J by 3 bases, with 7 bases between the two germline ends. The CDR3 covers 14 residues. Germline V gives CDR1 MDHEN, CDR2 SYDVKM. Here the CDR3 DNA reads TGTGCCAGCAGTTTAAGACAGTCTAATGAAAAACTGTTTTTT. Protein product: CASSLRQSNEKLFF.

Notes on this clone: Other nucleotide sequences from this sample produce the same CDR3. This chain links TRBV5-1 with TRBJ2-5; a possible D gene is TRBD1 (6 bases). Trimming cost V 0 bases and J 5 bases, with 11 bases left between them. Germline values: CDR1 SGHRS, CDR2 YFSETQ. The CDR3 consists of 14 residues. The CDR3 sequence: CASSLGQGKETQYF. In DNA, the CDR3 is TGCGCCAGCAGCTTGGGGCAGGGGAAGGAGACCCAGTACTTC.

This chain's CDR3 is CASSSGWSSNSPLHF. Written as DNA, the CDR3 is TGCGCCAGCAGCTCCGGGTGGAGTTCTAATTCACCCCTCCACTTT. The V and J genes are TRBV5-1 and TRBJ1-6; no firm D call. Deletions cut 3 bases from V and 6 bases from J, with 13 bases between. This CDR3 is 15 amino acids long. CDR1 and CDR2 from the germline V gene are SGHRS and YFSETQ.

The rearrangement links TRBV11-3 to TRBJ2-6, with TRBD1 matching over 7 bases. The V gene end was trimmed by 5 bases and the J gene end by 1 base; junction bases not matched to a gene: 11. CDR1 and CDR2 (germline): SGHNT, YENEEA. This CDR3 is built from 18 residues. The CDR3 region is CASSPTGTVISGANVLTF. The CDR3 coding sequence is TGTGCCAGCAGCCCTACCGGGACAGTGATATCTGGGGCCAACGTCCTGACTTTC.

This clone came up once. V usage is TRBV6-5 and J usage is TRBJ1-5; D is perhaps TRBD1 (6 bases). CDR1 and CDR2 (germline): MNHEY, SVGAGI. V gave up 5 bases and J gave up 5 bases, with 10 bases separating them. The CDR3 length is 13 residues. CDR3 in amino acids: CASSTDSYQPQHF. CDR3 nucleotide sequence: TGTGCCAGCAGTACGGACAGTTATCAGCCCCAGCATTTT.

V is TRBV11-2 and J is TRBJ2-7; no clear D. The length of the CDR3 is 14 residues. Deletions cut 0 bases from V and 6 bases from J, with 12 bases between. CDR1 and CDR2 (germline): SGHAT, FQNNGV. The CDR3 region is CASSLDQVVGEQYF. CDR3 sequence (DNA): TGTGCCAGCAGCTTAGATCAGGTAGTCGGCGAGCAGTACTTC.

The chain joins TRBV11-2 to TRBJ2-1, with D possibly TRBD1 on 5 matching bases. The V end was cut by 6 bases, the J end by 5 bases, with 14 bases between. CDR1 and CDR2 from the germline V gene are SGHAT and FQNNGV. The CDR3 covers 14 residues. This CDR3 reads CASRPFDRDNEQFF. In nucleotides, the CDR3 is TGTGCCAGCAGACCGTTCGACAGAGACAATGAGCAGTTCTTC.

The chain has TRBV27 and TRBJ2-7; 13 nucleotides align to TRBD2. Germline CDR1 and CDR2: MNHEY and SMNVEV (reference sequence). V lost 6 bases and J lost 4; bases outside the gene matches: 12. This CDR3 has 17 amino acids. The CDR3, as DNA: TGTGCCAGCAGCCCCAGCCGGACTAGCGGGAGTAATTACGAGCAGTACTTC. Its protein product is CASSPSRTSGSNYEQYF.

This chain links TRBV30 with TRBJ2-5; TRBD2 aligns across 10 bases. After removal of 2 bases from V and 1 base from J, the junction contained 4 bases not matched to a gene. The CDR3 length is 15 residues. Germline lookup yields CDR1 GTSNPN and CDR2 SVGIG (reference sequence). The CDR3 DNA reads TGTGCCTGGAGTCCGGGACTAGCGCCCCAAGAGACCCAGTACTTC. Amino acid sequence: CAWSPGLAPQETQYF. The entire variable domain, with the rest obtained from reference TRBV30 and TRBJ2-5, is as follows: SQTIHQWPATLVQPVGSPLSLECTVEGTSNPNLYWYRQAAGRGLQLLFYSVGIGQISSEVPQNLSASRPQDRQFILSSKKLLLSDSGFYLCAWSPGLAPQETQYFGPGTRLLVL.

This sequence joins TRBV18 and TRBJ1-3; D not certain. Germline V lookup: CDR1 KGHSH, CDR2 LQKENI. V was shortened by 1 base and J by 10 bases, with 11 bases between the two germline ends. The CDR3 has 13 amino acids. The CDR3 loop is CASSPLDSPTIYF. The DNA of the CDR3 is TGTGCCAGCTCACCACTGGACTCACCGACCATATATTTT. Combining the CDR3 with reference TRBV18 and TRBJ1-3 gives the whole variable domain NAGVMQNPRHLVRRRGQEARLRCSPMKGHSHVYWYRQLPEEGLKFMVYLQKENIIDESGMPKERFSAEFPKEGPSILRIQQVVRGDSAAYFCASSPLDSPTIYFGEGSWLTVV.

This clone was seen once. This chain joins TRBV6-5 and TRBJ1-2; the D gene is possibly TRBD1 (6 bases). Per the germline V gene, CDR1 is MNHEY and CDR2 is SVGAGI. The V end was cut by 5 bases, the J end by 7 bases, with 17 bases between. The CDR3 extends over 14 amino acids. As DNA, the CDR3 is TGTGCCAGCAGTAAGTCGGACAGAAGTCGTGGCTACACCTTC. Its translation: CASSKSDRSRGYTF.

The V call is TRBV11-2, the J call TRBJ1-2; the D gene is possibly TRBD1 (5 bases). Germline loops: CDR1 SGHAT, CDR2 FQNNGV. The ends were cut back, 4 bases at V and 8 bases at J, with 11 bases in the middle. CDR3 length: 12 amino acids. The CDR3 DNA follows: TGTGCCAGCAGCTCAAACGGGGGAGGCTACACCTTC. Residues: CASSSNGGGYTF.

The rearrangement joins TRBV7-8 to TRBJ2-5; D is uncertain. V lost 2 bases and J lost 3, with 4 bases in between. Germline CDR1 and CDR2: SGHVS and FQNEAQ. This CDR3 is 12 amino acids long. CDR3 sequence: CASSLSEETQYF. DNA for the CDR3: TGTGCCAGCAGCTTATCAGAAGAGACCCAGTACTTC.

The V call is TRBV3-1 (or the pseudogene TRBV3-2), the J call TRBJ1-2, with D maybe TRBD1 (5 bases). Germline loops: CDR1 LGHDT, CDR2 YNNKEL (reference sequence). There are 16 residues in the CDR3. The V gene lost 0 bases and the J gene lost 4 bases, with 15 bases spanning the gap. The CDR3 protein is CASSQDTRGGPYGYTF. CDR3 nucleotides: TGTGCCAGCAGCCAAGATACGAGGGGAGGCCCCTATGGCTACACCTTC.

The rearrangement joins TRBV18 to TRBJ1-1, with 10 bases aligning to TRBD1. V shed 5 bases and J 5 bases; nucleotides not matched to a gene: 11. There are 16 residues in the CDR3. CDR1 is KGHSH and CDR2 is LQKENI in the germline V gene. The CDR3 coding sequence is TGTGCCAGCTCATCCCGGACAGGGGGGCCTCAGACTGAAGCTTTCTTT. This gives the protein CASSSRTGGPQTEAFF.

J is TRBJ1-2 and V is TRBV28; D unresolved. CDR1 MDHEN and CDR2 SYDVKM come from the germline V gene. V lost 10 bases and J 2 bases, leaving 14 bases between the germline ends. The CDR3 is 13 residues long. The CDR3 sequence is CATRWPGNYGYTF. The CDR3 DNA follows: TGTGCCACCAGGTGGCCGGGGAACTATGGCTACACCTTC.

This chain links TRBV9 with TRBJ2-7; 12 bases are a match to TRBD2. J gave up 7 bases and V 4 bases, and 9 bases lay outside the gene matches. The CDR3 length is 15 residues. The germline CDR1 and CDR2 sequences are SGDLS and YYNGEE. The CDR3 DNA reads as TGTGCCAGCAGCCCACAATCCGGACTAGCGGGGGAGCAGTACTTC. This sequence encodes CASSPQSGLAGEQYF.

This clone was recorded a few times. The chain couples TRBV7-9 to TRBJ2-1; D possibly corresponds to TRBD1 (6 bases). V dropped 0 bases and J dropped 7 bases, with 10 bases sitting between them. The CDR3 has 14 amino acids. Germline V gene lookup returns CDR1 SEHNR and CDR2 FQNEAQ (reference sequence). In DNA form, the CDR3 reads TGTGCCAGCAGCTTAGCGGGGACACGGAATGAGCAGTTCTTC. This sequence encodes CASSLAGTRNEQFF.

This clone was counted once. The chain carries TRBV19 and TRBJ2-2; TRBD2 matches 7 bases. Germline V gene lookup returns CDR1 LNHDA and CDR2 SQIVND (reference sequence). After removal of 7 bases from V and 7 bases from J, the junction contained 15 bases not matched to a gene. There are 16 residues in the CDR3. CDR3 residues: CASNRGVGSLGGELFF. For the CDR3, the DNA is TGTGCCAGTAACCGGGGGGTGGGGAGCCTTGGCGGGGAGCTGTTTTTT.

The V call is TRBV7-2, the J call TRBJ1-2; 8 nucleotides agree with TRBD1. After removal of 5 bases from V and 7 bases from J, the junction contained 9 bases not matched to a gene. CDR1 is SGHTA and CDR2 is FQGNSA in the germline V gene. This CDR3 is 14 amino acids long. CDR3 DNA: TGTGCCAGCAGCCTCGGTGAACAGGGGGGTGGCTACACCTTC. This codes for CASSLGEQGGGYTF.

V usage is TRBV28 and J usage is TRBJ2-4; D perhaps matches TRBD1 (5 bases). The V end lost 10 bases, the J end lost 0 bases, and 13 bases lay between the germline ends. Germline V lookup: CDR1 MDHEN, CDR2 SYDVKM. The CDR3 totals 14 residues. The CDR3 loop is CATTLGLAKNIQYF. CDR3 nucleotides: TGTGCCACCACTTTGGGGCTAGCCAAAAACATTCAGTACTTC.

The chain recombines TRBV5-8 with TRBJ1-6, with a weak D call TRBD1 (6 bases). The CDR3 spans 17 residues. Germline lookup yields CDR1 SGHTS and CDR2 YDEGEE. V was clipped by 0 bases and J by 6 bases, with 16 bases between them. The CDR3 region has the DNA TGTGCCAGCAGCTTGGAGGGGGTCCGGGTCGGTAATTCACCCCTCCACTTT. Protein: CASSLEGVRVGNSPLHF. Combining the CDR3 with reference TRBV5-8 and TRBJ1-6 gives the whole variable domain EAGVTQSPTHLIKTRGQQATLRCSPISGHTSVYWYQQALGLGLQFLLWYDEGEERNRGNFPPRFSGRQFPNYSSELNVNALELEDSALYLCASSLEGVRVGNSPLHFGNGTRLTVT.

The V gene is TRBV6-8, the J gene TRBJ1-5; D might be TRBD1 (6 bases). Germline lookup yields CDR1 MNHGY and CDR2 SAAAGT. CDR3 size: 13 residues. Trimming took off 6 bases at V and 4 bases at J, with 10 bases between the two ends. CDR3 nucleotide sequence: TGTGCCAGCAGCGGACAGATTAATCAGCCCCAGCATTTT. Translated, it gives CASSGQINQPQHF.

The rearrangement links TRBV5-4 to TRBJ2-5; 8 nucleotides line up with TRBD1. This CDR3 region has 13 residues. Germline CDR1 SGHNT, CDR2 YYREEE (reference sequence). V shed 6 bases and J 5 bases; nucleotides not matched to a gene: 6. CDR3 in amino acids: CASTSDRAETQYF. CDR3 DNA sequence: TGTGCCAGCACCTCGGACAGGGCTGAGACCCAGTACTTC.

The rearrangement joins TRBV29-1 to TRBJ1-2; TRBD1 is a possible D gene (5 bases). The V and J ends lost 4 bases and 6 bases respectively, with 9 bases between them. CDR1 SQVTM and CDR2 ANQGSEA come from the germline V gene. This CDR3 contains 11 residues. CDR3 sequence (DNA): TGCAGCGTTGGCAGGGAAGATGGCTACACCTTC. This encodes CSVGREDGYTF.

The chain carries TRBV2 and TRBJ1-5; D is possibly TRBD1 (5 bases). Germline V lookup: CDR1 SNHLY, CDR2 FYNNEI. Trimming removed 1 base at V and 4 bases at J, with 11 bases between. The CDR3 loop spans 15 amino acids. The CDR3 sequence is CASSEGGTRNQPQHF. CDR3 DNA: TGTGCCAGCAGTGAAGGGGGGACTCGGAATCAGCCCCAGCATTTT. Full variable domain (rest looked up from reference TRBV2 and TRBJ1-5): EPEVTQTPSHQVTQMGQEVILRCVPISNHLYFYWYRQILGQKVEFLVSFYNNEISEKSEIFDDQFSVERPDGSNFTLKIRSTKLEDSAMYFCASSEGGTRNQPQHFGDGTRLSIL.

This chain connects TRBV7-2 to TRBJ1-2; unclear D gene. In germline, CDR1 is SGHTA, CDR2 FQGNSA. The CDR3 loop spans 15 amino acids. V was trimmed by 6 bases and J by 8 bases, leaving 22 bases between them. The CDR3 loop is CASRSPTAGSRGYTF. As DNA, the CDR3 is TGTGCCAGCAGGTCTCCAACGGCGGGCTCGAGAGGCTACACCTTC.

The rearrangement joins TRBV6-6 to TRBJ1-5, with 8 bases that match TRBD1. With 6 bases clipped from V and 11 bases from J, the junction kept 9 bases outside the gene matches. CDR1 is MNHNY and CDR2 is SVGAGI in the germline V gene (reference sequence). The CDR3 runs 13 residues. The DNA of the CDR3 is TGTGCCAGCAGGCAACAGGGGGGAGAAGCCCAGCATTTT. Encoded protein: CASRQQGGEAQHF.